A single sample is the source of the 15 T cell receptor beta chains below, sequenced in a study of T cell changes during pregnancy in multiple sclerosis. Assay: immunoSEQ multiplex PCR; the TCRdb copy retains only in-frame clones and omits some. The sample consists of fewer than 110,000 clones, about 90% of them appearing once. This specimen was peripheral blood, taken in the second trimester of pregnancy. The receptors here all came from a female donor with multiple sclerosis, enrolled in a pregnancy study.

This sequence joins TRBV2 and TRBJ1-5, with no clear D. The germline V gene has CDR1 SNHLY and CDR2 FYNNEI. The length of the CDR3 is 16 residues. Trimming took 3 bases from V and 0 from J, leaving 12 bases between them. CDR3 region: CASSDGFMGSNQPQHF. The CDR3 nucleotides are TGTGCCAGCAGTGACGGGTTTATGGGTAGCAATCAGCCCCAGCATTTT. The full variable domain, in which reference TRBV2 and TRBJ1-5 provide the parts outside the CDR3, is EPEVTQTPSHQVTQMGQEVILRCVPISNHLYFYWYRQILGQKVEFLVSFYNNEISEKSEIFDDQFSVERPDGSNFTLKIRSTKLEDSAMYFCASSDGFMGSNQPQHFGDGTRLSIL.

The chain combines TRBV4-2 with TRBJ1-6, with a weak D call TRBD1 (6 bases). CDR1 is LGHNA and CDR2 is YNFKEQ in the germline V gene. Trimming shortened V by 3 bases and J by 7 bases, and 10 bases separated the two germline ends. This CDR3 comprises 14 residues. CDR3 protein: CASSQGHQNSPLHF. The CDR3 DNA reads TGTGCCAGCAGCCAGGGACACCAGAATTCACCCCTCCACTTT.

The V and J genes are TRBV5-6 and TRBJ2-5; D perhaps matches TRBD1 (5 bases). Germline-derived CDR1 and CDR2 are SGHDT and YYEEEE. Trimming stripped 1 base from V and 4 bases from J, with 20 bases between. The CDR3 loop spans 17 amino acids. In nucleotides, the CDR3 is TGTGCCAGCAGCTTGTTAGTCTCCAGGGTGGAATCAGAGACCCAGTACTTC. This encodes CASSLLVSRVESETQYF. Variable domain in full (rest from reference TRBV5-6 and TRBJ2-5): DAGVTQSPTHLIKTRGQQVTLRCSPKSGHDTVSWYQQALGQGPQFIFQYYEEEERQRGNFPDRFSGHQFPNYSSELNVNALLLGDSALYLCASSLLVSRVESETQYFGPGTRLLVL.

The chain links TRBV1 to TRBJ2-7; the D segment call TRBD1 is taken from the table without a DNA check. TRBV1 is annotated as a pseudogene. The CDR3 contains 12 residues. The CDR3 spells CTSSQPTYEQYF. The CDR3 region has the DNA TGCACCAGCAGCCAACCAACCTACGAGCAGTACTTC.

The J gene is TRBJ2-7, the V gene TRBV4-3; TRBD2 aligns across 7 bases. This CDR3 has 15 residues. J was trimmed by 4 bases and V by 3 bases; bases with no gene match: 9. From germline, CDR1 is LGHNA and CDR2 YSLEER. CDR3 coding DNA: TGCGCCAGCAGCCAGGGGATGGATAGCGGGTACGAGCAGTACTTC. It yields the protein CASSQGMDSGYEQYF.

This chain's CDR3 is CASSLGTGEGETQYF. CDR3 DNA sequence: TGTGCCAGCAGCTTAGGGACAGGGGAAGGGGAGACCCAGTACTTC. The J gene is TRBJ2-5, the V gene TRBV7-9; 9 nucleotides align to TRBD1. CDR1 is SEHNR, CDR2 FQNEAQ, per germline (reference sequence). The CDR3 contains 15 residues. With 1 base clipped from V and 5 bases from J, the junction kept 5 bases outside the gene matches.

This sequence joins TRBV5-4 and TRBJ2-5, with D perhaps matching TRBD1 (6 bases). CDR1 SGHNT and CDR2 YYREEE come from the germline V gene (reference sequence). The CDR3 is 13 amino acids. With 7 bases removed from V and 4 bases from J, the gap between germline ends came to 14 bases. CDR3 region: CASGQGWAETQYF. The CDR3 nucleotides are TGTGCCAGCGGGCAGGGGTGGGCAGAGACCCAGTACTTC.

The chain recombines TRBV28 with TRBJ1-2, with D maybe TRBD1 (6 bases). Trimming took off 8 bases at V and 4 bases at J, with 20 bases between the two ends. Germline CDR1 is MDHEN and CDR2 is SYDVKM. CDR3 size: 15 residues. The CDR3: CASSPGGAPGYGYTF. CDR3 DNA: TGTGCCAGCTCCCCTGGGGGGGCGCCAGGCTATGGCTACACCTTC.

The chain employs TRBV10-3 and TRBJ1-1; 7 bases are shared with TRBD1. Trimming at V came to 6 bases and at J to 3 bases, leaving 7 bases not matched to a gene. The CDR3 is 14 amino acids. The germline V gene encodes CDR1 ENHRY and CDR2 SYGVKD. The CDR3 protein is CAISHNDRDTEAFF. CDR3 nucleotides: TGTGCCATCAGCCATAATGACAGGGACACTGAAGCTTTCTTT.

The CDR3 DNA is TGTGCCAGCAGTGCCCAGACAGGGGAGGGCGAAAAACTGTTTTTT. Encoded protein: CASSAQTGEGEKLFF. The genes are TRBV27 and TRBJ1-4, with TRBD1 matching over 8 bases. With V trimmed by 5 bases and J by 8 bases, 10 bases remained unmatched. The CDR3 is 15 amino acids. Germline CDR1 is MNHEY and CDR2 is SMNVEV (reference sequence).

This clone was seen only once. J is TRBJ2-7 and V is TRBV20-1; 7 nucleotides line up with TRBD2. Germline CDR1 reads DFQATT; CDR2 reads SNEGSKA (reference sequence). This CDR3 has 11 residues. After removal of 1 base from V and 9 bases from J, the junction contained 3 bases not matched to a gene. The CDR3 region is CSARGIAGQYF. CDR3 DNA: TGCAGTGCTAGAGGAATAGCGGGGCAGTACTTC.

The V and J genes are TRBV10-3 and TRBJ1-1; D is uncertain. The CDR3 sequence is 13 residues long. Trimming shortened V by 6 bases and J by 1 base, and 9 bases separated the two germline ends. CDR1 and CDR2 from the germline V gene are ENHRY and SYGVKD. The CDR3 here is CAIRAGQNTEAFF. The CDR3 DNA reads as TGTGCCATCAGAGCAGGCCAGAACACTGAAGCTTTCTTT.

On this clone: Mismatch with germline at one junction end may stem from a read error. The J gene is TRBJ2-7, the V gene TRBV7-7; 9 nucleotides match TRBD1. CDR3 length: 14 residues. The V gene's germline CDR1 is SSHAT and CDR2 FNYEAQ (reference sequence). Here the CDR3 reads CASSSGQGSYEQYF. CDR3 DNA: TGTGCTAGCAGCTCGGGACAGGGCTCCTACGAGCAGTACTTC.

V usage is TRBV2 and J usage is TRBJ2-7; D not certain. This CDR3 region has 15 residues. With 4 bases removed from V and 0 bases from J, the gap between germline ends came to 13 bases. In germline, CDR1 is SNHLY, CDR2 FYNNEI. The CDR3: CASSATFLSSYEQYF. For the CDR3, the DNA is TGTGCCAGCAGTGCCACTTTTCTTAGCTCCTACGAGCAGTACTTC.

This chain joins TRBV7-9 and TRBJ1-2; 10 positions match TRBD1. Trimming cost V 4 bases and J 0 bases; bases outside gene matches: 8. From germline, CDR1 is SEHNR and CDR2 FQNEAQ (reference sequence). The CDR3 runs 17 residues. CDR3 sequence reads: CASSSTGQGTANYGYTF. CDR3 bases: TGTGCCAGCAGCTCAACGGGACAGGGGACCGCTAACTATGGCTACACCTTC.